Following are 17 T cell receptor beta chains from one sample sequenced in a study of graft-versus-host responses after intestinal transplantation. Profiling relied on immunoSEQ multiplex PCR, and the TCRdb table lists in-frame clones only, not all of them. The profile shows 85,000 to 100,000 clones, about 82% of them singletons. This sample comprised PBMCs, obtained 255 days after intestinal transplant. The source of these receptors is a human patient who received an intestinal transplant, so some T cells may come from the graft donor.

The rearrangement joins TRBV5-1 to TRBJ2-5, with 11 nucleotides matching TRBD2. V shed 1 base and J 5 bases; nucleotides not matched to a gene: 7. Per germline, CDR1 SGHRS and CDR2 YFSETQ. The CDR3 is made up of 16 amino acids. CDR3 nucleotides: TGCGCCAGCAGCTTGTTGGCTAGCGGGGGGCCGGAGACCCAGTACTTC. This encodes CASSLLASGGPETQYF.

V and J are TRBV5-4 and TRBJ1-1; TRBD1 might be the D (6 bases). The germline V gene has CDR1 SGHNT and CDR2 YYREEE (reference sequence). The CDR3 extends over 14 amino acids. The V end lost 0 bases, the J end lost 5 bases, and 11 bases lay between the germline ends. This chain's CDR3 is CASSLEGGGTEAFF. The CDR3 coding sequence is TGTGCCAGCAGCTTGGAAGGGGGTGGGACTGAAGCTTTCTTT.

J is TRBJ1-5 and V is TRBV5-6, with TRBD1 matching 8 bases. This CDR3 spans 19 amino acids. Losses at the gene ends were 6 bases for V and 2 bases for J; bases not matched to a gene: 19. Germline assignment: CDR1 SGHDT and CDR2 YYEEEE. CDR3 bases: TGTGCCAGCACCCTACCGGGACAGGTTTACCTAACTGGCAATCAGCCCCAGCATTTT. This encodes CASTLPGQVYLTGNQPQHF.

This chain links TRBV18 with TRBJ1-1, with 8 bases matching TRBD1. Germline loops: CDR1 KGHSH, CDR2 LQKENI. The CDR3 is 14 residues long. V lost 3 bases, J lost 4 bases, and 4 bases stayed unmatched. In DNA, the CDR3 is TGTGCCAGCTCACCTCAAACAGGGGGCACTGAAGCTTTCTTT. Protein: CASSPQTGGTEAFF.

Here the CDR3 DNA reads TGCGCCAGCAGCTGGAGATCGAGCACAGATACGCAGTATTTT. The encoded protein is CASSWRSSTDTQYF. This sequence joins TRBV5-1 and TRBJ2-3; D call uncertain. CDR3 length: 14 residues. Germline V CDR1 and CDR2: SGHRS, YFSETQ. Trimming stripped 3 bases from V and 0 bases from J, with 8 bases between.

V usage is TRBV5-1 and J usage is TRBJ1-1, with TRBD1 matching over 8 bases. There are 14 residues in the CDR3. CDR1 and CDR2 from the germline V gene are SGHRS and YFSETQ. The trim removed 5 bases at V and 1 base at J, leaving 4 bases unmatched. CDR3 in amino acids: CASRPTGGNTEAFF. CDR3 DNA sequence: TGCGCCAGCAGACCCACAGGGGGGAACACTGAAGCTTTCTTT.

The rearrangement links TRBV9 to TRBJ2-3; TRBD2 matches 11 bases. J lost 6 bases, V lost 6 bases, and 9 bases had no gene match. Germline V gives CDR1 SGDLS, CDR2 YYNGEE. The CDR3 contains 15 residues. CDR3 region: CASNPTSGAFDTQYF. CDR3 nucleotides: TGTGCCAGCAACCCGACTAGCGGGGCCTTTGATACGCAGTATTTT. The full variable domain, with the rest looked up from reference TRBV9 and TRBJ2-3, is DSGVTQTPKHLITATGQRVTLRCSPRSGDLSVYWYQQSLDQGLQFLIQYYNGEERAKGNILERFSAQQFPDLHSELNLSSLELGDSALYFCASNPTSGAFDTQYFGPGTRLTVL.

The chain uses TRBV7-9 and TRBJ1-1; D remains ambiguous. Germline V lookup: CDR1 SEHNR, CDR2 FQNEAQ (reference sequence). Trimming pared 8 bases from V and 4 bases from J, leaving 11 bases between. The CDR3 sequence is 12 residues long. CDR3 in amino acids: CASEGRATEAFF. The CDR3 nucleotides are TGTGCCAGCGAGGGTAGGGCCACTGAAGCTTTCTTT.

The chain has TRBV11-2 and TRBJ1-2; 8 positions match TRBD1. The junction had 7 bases not matched to a gene; V was cut back by 5 bases and J by 8 bases. This CDR3 contains 13 residues. Germline CDR1 reads SGHAT; CDR2 reads FQNNGV. The CDR3 protein is CASSLQGAGGYTF. In DNA, the CDR3 is TGTGCCAGCAGCCTTCAGGGGGCGGGGGGCTACACCTTC.

The chain links TRBV28 to TRBJ2-7; 9 bases agree with TRBD1. The J segment lost 4 bases and the V segment lost 5 bases, leaving 3 bases of the junction unmatched. This CDR3 contains 13 residues. From germline, CDR1 is MDHEN and CDR2 SYDVKM. The DNA for the CDR3 is TGTGCCAGCAGTGGGACAGGGAGGTACGAGCAGTACTTC. Its translation: CASSGTGRYEQYF.

This chain connects TRBV4-1 to TRBJ2-7; 7 nucleotides match TRBD1. Per the germline V gene, CDR1 is MGHRA and CDR2 is YSYEKL. The J segment lost 8 bases and the V segment lost 4 bases, leaving 11 bases of the junction unmatched. The CDR3 has 14 amino acids. The CDR3 loop reads CASSLDSQGVQQYF. CDR3 DNA sequence: TGCGCCAGCAGCCTCGATAGTCAGGGGGTTCAGCAGTACTTC.

The J gene is TRBJ1-4, the V gene TRBV5-1; TRBD1 agrees at 7 bases. V trimming: 4 bases; J trimming: 0 bases; junction bases outside the gene matches: 3. This CDR3 contains 15 residues. Germline V gene data show CDR1 as SGHRS and CDR2 as YFSETQ. CDR3 sequence: CASSPGTATNEKLFF. The CDR3 nucleotides read TGCGCCAGCAGCCCCGGGACAGCAACTAATGAAAAACTGTTTTTT. Variable domain in full (rest from reference TRBV5-1 and TRBJ1-4): KAGVTQTPRYLIKTRGQQVTLSCSPISGHRSVSWYQQTPGQGLQFLFEYFSETQRNKGNFPGRFSGRQFSNSRSEMNVSTLELGDSALYLCASSPGTATNEKLFFGSGTQLSVL.

V usage is TRBV6-1 and J usage is TRBJ1-5, with D possibly being TRBD1 (6 bases). Trimming left V 4 bases short and J 2 bases short, with 15 bases between. The CDR3 runs to 16 residues. CDR1 is MNHNS and CDR2 is SASEGT in the germline V gene. CDR3 residues: CASSGGAGGGNQPQHF. The DNA of the CDR3 is TGTGCCAGCAGTGGGGGGGCTGGCGGTGGCAATCAGCCCCAGCATTTT.

The rearrangement uses TRBV13 and TRBJ2-1, with unresolved D. Germline V lookup: CDR1 PRHDT, CDR2 FYEKMQ (reference sequence). V was pared by 3 bases and J by 4 bases, with 10 bases between. The CDR3 spans 14 residues. CDR3 in DNA: TGTGCCAGCAGCTTCCAGACGCCTTACAATGAGCAGTTCTTC. Residues: CASSFQTPYNEQFF.

The rearrangement uses TRBV4-1 and TRBJ1-4; 10 nucleotides align to TRBD1. This CDR3 region has 18 residues. Germline CDR1 is MGHRA and CDR2 is YSYEKL. The junction had 5 bases not matched to a gene; V was cut back by 1 base and J by 0 bases. CDR3 amino acids: CASSQAPTGGPTNEKLFF. The CDR3 DNA reads TGCGCCAGCAGCCAAGCCCCGACAGGGGGCCCAACTAATGAAAAACTGTTTTTT.

The chain combines TRBV28 with TRBJ2-5; 9 nucleotides line up with TRBD1. Per germline, CDR1 MDHEN and CDR2 SYDVKM. Trimming removed 7 bases from V and 0 bases from J; junction bases left unmatched: 18. The length of the CDR3 is 19 residues. In DNA form, the CDR3 reads TGTGCCAGCACAACTACCTCTTACAGGGGGCTCGTGGACCAAGAGACCCAGTACTTC. This gives the protein CASTTTSYRGLVDQETQYF.

The V gene is TRBV2, the J gene TRBJ2-7, with 11 bases matching TRBD1. Germline CDR1 reads SNHLY; CDR2 reads FYNNEI. The CDR3 totals 14 residues. V lost 6 bases to trimming and J lost 7 bases; unmatched junction nucleotides: 8. The CDR3 nucleotides are TGTGCCAGCAGAACCGGGACAGGGGGTTGGGAGCAGTACTTC. As protein: CASRTGTGGWEQYF.